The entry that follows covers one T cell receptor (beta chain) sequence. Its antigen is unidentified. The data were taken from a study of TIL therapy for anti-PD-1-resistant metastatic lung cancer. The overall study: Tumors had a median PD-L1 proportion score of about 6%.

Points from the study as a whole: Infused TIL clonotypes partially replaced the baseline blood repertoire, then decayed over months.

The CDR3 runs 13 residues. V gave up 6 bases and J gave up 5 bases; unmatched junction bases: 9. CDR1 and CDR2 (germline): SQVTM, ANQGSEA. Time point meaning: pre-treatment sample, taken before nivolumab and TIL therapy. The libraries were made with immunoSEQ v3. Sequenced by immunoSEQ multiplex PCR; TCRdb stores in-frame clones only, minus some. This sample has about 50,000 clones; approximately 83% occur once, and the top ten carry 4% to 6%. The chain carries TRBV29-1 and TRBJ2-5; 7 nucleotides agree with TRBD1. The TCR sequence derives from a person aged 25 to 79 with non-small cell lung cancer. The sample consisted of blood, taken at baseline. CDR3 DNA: TGCAGCGTAGAACAGGGGCTTGGGGAGACCCAGTACTTC. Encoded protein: CSVEQGLGETQYF.